Listed below are T cell receptor beta chains from one sample, sequenced in a study of cytomegalovirus exposure and HLA in healthy donors. Some clones are missing from TCRdb's copy, which holds only in-frame ones; the method was immunoSEQ multiplex PCR. The sample lists about 58,000 clones, over 85% occurring once. Material: PBMCs. These receptors originate from a young man in good health and CMV-seronegative. Both conserved end residues are part of each CDR3. The D gene is left open where the match is weak. Not every row has a clone size; where given, it reads once, few, many or a size class.

abundance: -; j_gene: TRBJ2-1; d_gene: TRBD1; v_gene: TRBV7-9; CDR3aa: CASSFLSGTGGYNEQFF; CDR3nt: TGTGCCAGCAGCTTCCTCTCCGGGACAGGGGGATACAATGAGCAGTTCTTC
abundance: once; j_gene: TRBJ2-7; d_gene: -; v_gene: TRBV4-3; CDR3aa: CASSQSQGSPEQYF; CDR3nt: TGCGCCAGCAGCCAGTCACAGGGATCTCCCGAGCAGTACTTC
abundance: -; j_gene: TRBJ1-2; d_gene: TRBD1; v_gene: TRBV19; CDR3aa: CASRGTGGYGYTF; CDR3nt: TGTGCCAGTAGGGGGACAGGGGGCTATGGCTACACCTTC
abundance: -; j_gene: TRBJ2-1; d_gene: -; v_gene: TRBV21-1; CDR3aa: CASSKVRYSYNEQFF; CDR3nt: TGTGCCAGCAGCAAAGTGCGCTACAGCTACAATGAGCAGTTCTTC
abundance: -; j_gene: TRBJ2-7; d_gene: -; v_gene: TRBV5-1; CDR3aa: CASSLDTGTYYEQYF; CDR3nt: TGCGCCAGCAGCCTGGACACTGGGACATACTACGAGCAGTACTTC
abundance: -; j_gene: TRBJ1-1; d_gene: TRBD1; v_gene: TRBV19; CDR3aa: CASSMLDRGHLNTEAFF; CDR3nt: TGTGCCAGTAGTATGCTGGACAGGGGGCACTTGAACACTGAAGCTTTCTTT
abundance: -; j_gene: TRBJ2-1; d_gene: -; v_gene: TRBV18; CDR3aa: CASSPLNKGDEQFF; CDR3nt: TGTGCCAGCTCACCATTAAATAAAGGGGATGAGCAGTTCTTC
abundance: once; j_gene: TRBJ1-5; d_gene: TRBD1; v_gene: TRBV27; CDR3aa: CASRAGTGMNQPQHF; CDR3nt: TGTGCCAGCAGGGCTGGGACAGGGATGAATCAGCCCCAGCATTTT
abundance: -; j_gene: TRBJ2-4; d_gene: TRBD2; v_gene: TRBV28; CDR3aa: CASSLGTSGRGDIQYF; CDR3nt: TGTGCCAGCAGTTTAGGTACTAGCGGGAGAGGGGACATTCAGTACTTC
abundance: -; j_gene: TRBJ2-2; d_gene: -; v_gene: TRBV9; CDR3aa: CASTATANTGELFF; CDR3nt: TGTGCCAGCACCGCAACGGCGAACACCGGGGAGCTGTTTTTT
abundance: -; j_gene: TRBJ2-4; d_gene: -; v_gene: TRBV6-5; CDR3aa: CASRLTVAKNIQYF; CDR3nt: TGTGCCAGCAGGCTAACAGTAGCCAAAAACATTCAGTACTTC
abundance: -; j_gene: TRBJ2-1; d_gene: TRBD1; v_gene: TRBV6-1; CDR3aa: CASSESIGGYKFF; CDR3nt: TGTGCCAGCAGTGAAAGCATAGGGGGCTATAAGTTCTTC
abundance: -; j_gene: TRBJ2-1; d_gene: -; v_gene: TRBV20-1; CDR3aa: CSAELNEQFF; CDR3nt: TGCAGTGCTGAACTCAATGAGCAGTTCTTC
abundance: -; j_gene: TRBJ1-5; d_gene: -; v_gene: TRBV6-1; CDR3aa: CASSDIGVGNQPQHF; CDR3nt: TGTGCCAGCAGTGATATCGGGGTTGGGAATCAGCCCCAGCATTTT
abundance: -; j_gene: TRBJ1-4; d_gene: -; v_gene: TRBV6-5; CDR3aa: CASSYFGGSDEKLFF; CDR3nt: TGTGCCAGCAGTTACTTCGGGGGTTCGGATGAAAAACTGTTTTTT
abundance: -; j_gene: TRBJ1-2; d_gene: -; v_gene: TRBV5-6; CDR3aa: CASSFKEGSSVSFF; CDR3nt: TGTGCCAGCAGCTTCAAAGAGGGTAGCTCCGTTTCCTTCTTC
abundance: -; j_gene: TRBJ1-5; d_gene: TRBD1; v_gene: TRBV25-1; CDR3aa: CASRGQGEAQPQHF; CDR3nt: TGTGCCAGCAGGGGACAGGGAGAGGCTCAGCCCCAGCATTTT
abundance: -; j_gene: TRBJ1-1; d_gene: TRBD1; v_gene: TRBV28; CDR3aa: CASSFWTGVDTEAFF; CDR3nt: TGTGCCAGCAGTTTCTGGACAGGGGTTGACACTGAAGCTTTCTTT
abundance: -; j_gene: TRBJ1-2; d_gene: TRBD1; v_gene: TRBV5-4; CDR3aa: CASSLQGVEGYTF; CDR3nt: TGTGCCAGCAGCCTGCAGGGGGTGGAGGGCTACACCTTC
abundance: -; j_gene: TRBJ1-3; d_gene: TRBD1; v_gene: TRBV11-2; CDR3aa: CASSPWDRGNTIYF; CDR3nt: TGTGCCAGCAGCCCTTGGGACAGAGGAAACACCATATATTTT
abundance: -; j_gene: TRBJ2-7; d_gene: TRBD2; v_gene: TRBV27; CDR3aa: CASSSGTSHHEQYF; CDR3nt: TGTGCCAGCAGTTCTGGGACTAGTCACCACGAGCAGTACTTC
abundance: once; j_gene: TRBJ2-1; d_gene: TRBD2; v_gene: TRBV14; CDR3aa: CASSRREGSYNEQFF; CDR3nt: TGTGCCAGCAGCAGGCGGGAGGGCTCCTACAATGAGCAGTTCTTC
abundance: -; j_gene: TRBJ2-7; d_gene: TRBD2; v_gene: TRBV13; CDR3aa: CAISGLAYEQYF; CDR3nt: TGTGCGATTAGCGGGTTAGCTTACGAGCAGTACTTC
abundance: once; j_gene: TRBJ2-2; d_gene: TRBD2; v_gene: TRBV7-8; CDR3aa: CASSGAGLAFGELFF; CDR3nt: TGTGCCAGCAGCGGGGCGGGACTAGCTTTCGGGGAGCTGTTTTTT
abundance: -; j_gene: TRBJ2-1; d_gene: -; v_gene: TRBV7-3; CDR3aa: CASRGHYNEQFF; CDR3nt: TGTGCCAGCAGGGGCCACTACAATGAGCAGTTCTTC
abundance: -; j_gene: TRBJ2-7; d_gene: TRBD1; v_gene: TRBV29-1; CDR3aa: CSVDTDRGPYEQYF; CDR3nt: TGCAGCGTTGACACGGACAGGGGGCCCTACGAGCAGTACTTC
abundance: -; j_gene: TRBJ1-1; d_gene: TRBD1; v_gene: TRBV18; CDR3aa: CASSGQGNMDTEAFF; CDR3nt: TGTGCCAGCTCCGGACAGGGAAATATGGACACTGAAGCTTTCTTT
abundance: many; j_gene: TRBJ1-5; d_gene: TRBD1; v_gene: TRBV5-6; CDR3aa: CASSFWRGQTAQHF; CDR3nt: TGTGCCAGCAGCTTCTGGAGGGGGCAAACGGCCCAGCATTTT
abundance: -; j_gene: TRBJ2-4; d_gene: -; v_gene: TRBV4-1; CDR3aa: CASSQGGSKNIQYF; CDR3nt: TGCGCCAGCAGCCAAGGAGGGTCCAAAAACATTCAGTACTTC
abundance: -; j_gene: TRBJ2-7; d_gene: TRBD2; v_gene: TRBV5-1; CDR3aa: CASSLTSGSYEQYF; CDR3nt: TGCGCCAGCAGCTTGACTAGCGGGAGCTACGAGCAGTACTTC
abundance: -; j_gene: TRBJ2-7; d_gene: -; v_gene: TRBV4-1; CDR3aa: CASSGSDFRGHEQYF; CDR3nt: TGCGCCAGCAGCGGATCGGACTTCCGAGGGCACGAGCAGTACTTC
abundance: -; j_gene: TRBJ1-2; d_gene: -; v_gene: TRBV6-1; CDR3aa: CASSEGGLIYGYTF; CDR3nt: TGTGCCAGCAGTGAAGGGGGGCTGATCTATGGCTACACCTTC
abundance: -; j_gene: TRBJ2-1; d_gene: -; v_gene: TRBV18; CDR3aa: CASSRVREDEQFF; CDR3nt: TGTGCCAGCTCCCGTGTCAGGGAGGATGAGCAGTTCTTC
abundance: -; j_gene: TRBJ1-3; d_gene: TRBD1; v_gene: TRBV18; CDR3aa: CASSPRDSLAGNTIYF; CDR3nt: TGTGCCAGCTCACCCAGGGACAGTCTGGCTGGAAACACCATATATTTT
abundance: once; j_gene: TRBJ2-7; d_gene: -; v_gene: TRBV18; CDR3aa: CASSPPGEYEQYF; CDR3nt: TGTGCCAGCTCACCCCCCGGTGAATACGAGCAGTACTTC
abundance: -; j_gene: TRBJ2-3; d_gene: -; v_gene: TRBV5-6; CDR3aa: CASSLFFLAGTDTQYF; CDR3nt: TGTGCCAGCAGCTTGTTCTTCCTAGCTGGCACAGATACGCAGTATTTT
abundance: -; j_gene: TRBJ2-2; d_gene: TRBD2; v_gene: TRBV9; CDR3aa: CASSEGLAPGELFF; CDR3nt: TGTGCCAGCAGCGAGGGACTAGCGCCAGGGGAGCTGTTTTTT
abundance: -; j_gene: TRBJ2-3; d_gene: TRBD2; v_gene: TRBV10-3; CDR3aa: CAISESSGTGTRRTDTQYF; CDR3nt: TGTGCCATCAGTGAGTCGAGTGGGACCGGGACTAGACGCACAGATACGCAGTATTTT
abundance: -; j_gene: TRBJ2-7; d_gene: TRBD1; v_gene: TRBV7-9; CDR3aa: CASSLGPPGQGDHEQYF; CDR3nt: TGTGCCAGCAGCTTAGGCCCCCCGGGACAGGGGGACCACGAGCAGTACTTC
abundance: -; j_gene: TRBJ2-3; d_gene: -; v_gene: TRBV28; CDR3aa: CASTYTDTQYF; CDR3nt: TGTGCCAGCACGTACACAGATACGCAGTATTTT
abundance: -; j_gene: TRBJ2-3; d_gene: TRBD2; v_gene: TRBV2; CDR3aa: CASSEVSGRDTQYF; CDR3nt: TGTGCCAGCAGTGAAGTTAGCGGGAGGGATACGCAGTATTTT
abundance: -; j_gene: TRBJ1-4; d_gene: TRBD1; v_gene: TRBV7-2; CDR3aa: CASSSGTANEKLFF; CDR3nt: TGTGCCAGCAGCTCCGGGACAGCTAATGAAAAACTGTTTTTT
abundance: -; j_gene: TRBJ2-1; d_gene: TRBD2; v_gene: TRBV4-3; CDR3aa: CASSQDMVREGSYNEQFF; CDR3nt: TGCGCCAGCAGCCAAGATATGGTGCGGGAGGGCTCCTACAATGAGCAGTTCTTC
abundance: -; j_gene: TRBJ2-7; d_gene: -; v_gene: TRBV21-1; CDR3aa: CASSKEGGVTYEQYF; CDR3nt: TGTGCCAGCAGCAAAGAAGGAGGAGTAACCTACGAGCAGTACTTC
abundance: -; j_gene: TRBJ2-3; d_gene: TRBD2; v_gene: TRBV2; CDR3aa: CASRRTGGVDTQYF; CDR3nt: TGTGCCAGCAGGAGGACGGGAGGGGTAGATACGCAGTATTTT
abundance: -; j_gene: TRBJ2-3; d_gene: -; v_gene: TRBV9; CDR3aa: CASSVAMGYTDTQYF; CDR3nt: TGTGCCAGCAGCGTAGCTATGGGCTACACAGATACGCAGTATTTT
abundance: -; j_gene: TRBJ2-5; d_gene: -; v_gene: TRBV7-6; CDR3aa: CASSLLGPIETQYF; CDR3nt: TGTGCCAGCAGCCTCCTGGGGCCTATAGAGACCCAGTACTTC
abundance: -; j_gene: TRBJ2-1; d_gene: -; v_gene: TRBV7-9; CDR3aa: CASSLASLNEQFF; CDR3nt: TGTGCCAGCAGCTTAGCTTCCCTCAATGAGCAGTTCTTC
abundance: -; j_gene: TRBJ2-5; d_gene: TRBD1; v_gene: TRBV23-1; CDR3aa: CASSPPGQGLETQYF; CDR3nt: TGCGCCAGCAGTCCCCCCGGACAGGGACTTGAGACCCAGTACTTC
abundance: -; j_gene: TRBJ2-7; d_gene: -; v_gene: TRBV11-2; CDR3aa: CASSWWGEPPYEQYF; CDR3nt: TGTGCCAGCAGCTGGTGGGGGGAGCCCCCCTACGAGCAGTACTTC
abundance: -; j_gene: TRBJ1-2; d_gene: TRBD1; v_gene: TRBV19; CDR3aa: CASSTSDRGIDYTF; CDR3nt: TGTGCCAGTAGTACCTCCGACAGGGGGATCGACTACACCTTC